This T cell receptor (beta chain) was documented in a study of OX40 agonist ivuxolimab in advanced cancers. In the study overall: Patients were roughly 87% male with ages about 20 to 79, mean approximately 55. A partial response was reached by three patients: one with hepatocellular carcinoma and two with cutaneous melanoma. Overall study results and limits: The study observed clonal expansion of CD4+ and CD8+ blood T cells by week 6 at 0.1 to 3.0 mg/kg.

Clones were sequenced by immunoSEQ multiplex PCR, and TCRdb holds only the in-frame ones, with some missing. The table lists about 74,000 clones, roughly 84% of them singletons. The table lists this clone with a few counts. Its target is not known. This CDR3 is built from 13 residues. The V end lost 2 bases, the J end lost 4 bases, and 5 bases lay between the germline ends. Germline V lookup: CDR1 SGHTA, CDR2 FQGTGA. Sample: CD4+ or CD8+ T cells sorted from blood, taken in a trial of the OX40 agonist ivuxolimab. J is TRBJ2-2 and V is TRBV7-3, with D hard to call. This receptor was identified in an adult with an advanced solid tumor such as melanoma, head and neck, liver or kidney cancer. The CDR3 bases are TGTGCCAGCAGCTTAGGCGGCACCGGGGAGCTGTTTTTT. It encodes CASSLGGTGELFF.